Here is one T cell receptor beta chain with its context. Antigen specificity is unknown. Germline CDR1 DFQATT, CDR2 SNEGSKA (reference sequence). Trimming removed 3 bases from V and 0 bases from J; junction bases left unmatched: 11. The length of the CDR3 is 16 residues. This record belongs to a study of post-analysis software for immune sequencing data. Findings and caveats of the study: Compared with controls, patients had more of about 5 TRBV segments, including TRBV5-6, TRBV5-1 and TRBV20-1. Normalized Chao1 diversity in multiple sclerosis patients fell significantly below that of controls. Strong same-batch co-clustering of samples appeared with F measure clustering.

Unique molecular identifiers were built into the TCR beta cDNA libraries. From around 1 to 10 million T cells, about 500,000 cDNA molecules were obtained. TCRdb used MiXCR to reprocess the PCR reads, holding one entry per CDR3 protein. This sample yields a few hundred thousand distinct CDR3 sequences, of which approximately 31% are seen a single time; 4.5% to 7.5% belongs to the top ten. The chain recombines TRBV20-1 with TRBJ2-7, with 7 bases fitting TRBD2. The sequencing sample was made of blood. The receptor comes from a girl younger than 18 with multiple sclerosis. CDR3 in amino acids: CSARAWGLTSSYEQYF. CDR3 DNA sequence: TGCAGTGCTAGGGCCTGGGGACTAACCTCCTCCTACGAGCAGTACTTC.